The 19 T cell receptor beta chains presented below share a single source sample, sequenced in a study of CD8+ T cells in alopecia areata. Extraction of RNA preceded its reverse transcription into cDNA, which served as the sequencing template. Measured with immunoSEQ multiplex PCR; TCRdb has only the in-frame clones, and not every one. The profile covers about 270,000 clones, with 60% appearing a single time and 0.75% to 0.95% taken by the ten largest. Treatment denoted: oral pan-JAK inhibitor, 5-10 mg twice daily. The sample was CD4+ T cells sorted from blood, taken at roughly week 52, from a patient treated with tofacitinib. The receptors shown here come from a human donor with alopecia areata.

This clone occurred a few times. The rearrangement joins TRBV10-3 to TRBJ1-6, with 8 bases matching TRBD1. The germline gives CDR1 ENHRY, CDR2 SYGVKD. J lost 8 bases, V lost 4 bases, and 4 bases had no gene match. The CDR3 is 14 amino acids. CDR3 nucleotide sequence: TGTGCCATCAGTGGGGACAGGACGGATTCACCCCTCCACTTT. Translation: CAISGDRTDSPLHF.

The table lists this clone with a few counts. This CDR3 reads CASSLYISYEQYF. CDR3 DNA sequence: TGTGCCAGCTCACTCTACATCTCCTACGAGCAGTACTTC. This chain uses TRBV18 with TRBJ2-7, with D unclear. The CDR3 contains 13 residues. Germline loops: CDR1 KGHSH, CDR2 LQKENI. V was cut by 4 bases and J by 0 bases, with 7 bases left in between. The entire variable domain, with the rest obtained from reference TRBV18 and TRBJ2-7, is as follows: NAGVMQNPRHLVRRRGQEARLRCSPMKGHSHVYWYRQLPEEGLKFMVYLQKENIIDESGMPKERFSAEFPKEGPSILRIQQVVRGDSAAYFCASSLYISYEQYFGPGTRLTVT.

This sequence joins TRBV29-1 and TRBJ1-6; no clear D. Germline lookup yields CDR1 SQVTM and CDR2 ANQGSEA. The CDR3 is made up of 13 amino acids. V was pared by 6 bases and J by 3 bases, with 9 bases between. The CDR3 nucleotides are TGCAGCGTCGCCCGGGACTATAATTCACCCCTCCACTTT. This codes for CSVARDYNSPLHF.

The CDR3 DNA sequence: TGTGCCACCAGCCCACTTGGGACAGTATCCTACGAGCAGTACTTC. Translated: CATSPLGTVSYEQYF. The J gene is TRBJ2-7, the V gene TRBV15, with 7 bases fitting TRBD1. The germline V gene encodes CDR1 LNHNV and CDR2 YYDKDF (reference sequence). V was pared by 5 bases and J by 1 base, with 8 bases of the junction left unmatched. The length of the CDR3 is 15 residues.

The V and J genes are TRBV30 and TRBJ1-5, with D tentatively TRBD1 (5 bases). The CDR3 consists of 14 residues. The germline V gene has CDR1 GTSNPN and CDR2 SVGIG (reference sequence). V lost 2 bases to trimming and J lost 2 bases, with 10 bases between them. CDR3 nucleotides: TGTGCCTGGAGTCTTCAGGGTGGCAATCAGCCCCAGCATTTT. Protein: CAWSLQGGNQPQHF.

The chain combines TRBV27 with TRBJ2-7, with 7 bases lining up with TRBD1. CDR1 and CDR2 from the germline V gene are MNHEY and SMNVEV (reference sequence). The CDR3 loop spans 14 amino acids. V gave up 5 bases and J gave up 8 bases; unmatched junction bases: 12. CDR3 region: CASSPGQTIGQQYF. CDR3 in DNA: TGTGCCAGCAGTCCGGGACAGACAATTGGACAGCAGTACTTC.

A word on this clone: This sample includes further DNA sequences coding for the same CDR3. The gene calls are TRBV14 and TRBJ1-6; tentatively, D is TRBD1 (5 bases). The germline CDR1 and CDR2 sequences are SGHDN and FVKESK. Between the trimmed V and J ends, which lost 1 base and 6 bases, there was a span of 7 bases. The CDR3 runs to 14 residues. The CDR3 reads CASSQVGGNSPLHF. CDR3 coding DNA: TGTGCCAGCAGCCAAGTGGGGGGTAATTCACCCCTCCACTTT.

With respect to this clone: Other nucleotide sequences from this sample produce the same CDR3. The rearrangement links TRBV29-1 to TRBJ2-6; D possibly corresponds to TRBD2 (5 bases). From germline, CDR1 is SQVTM and CDR2 ANQGSEA. Trimming removed 1 base from V and 2 bases from J, with 6 bases in between. The CDR3 spans 14 residues. CDR3 sequence: CSVEGGTGANVLTF. In DNA, the CDR3 is TGCAGCGTTGAAGGAGGGACTGGGGCCAACGTCCTGACTTTC. Combining the CDR3 with reference TRBV29-1 and TRBJ2-6 gives the whole variable domain SAVISQKPSRDICQRGTSLTIQCQVDSQVTMMFWYRQQPGQSLTLIATANQGSEATYESGFVIDKFPISRPNLTFSTLTVSNMSPEDSSIYLCSVEGGTGANVLTFGAGSRLTVL.

This clone was counted a few times. This CDR3 is CASSLVSGGETQYF. The CDR3 DNA sequence: TGTGCCAGCAGCTTAGTGTCCGGGGGAGAGACCCAGTACTTC. The rearrangement links TRBV7-9 to TRBJ2-5; weak D call: TRBD2 (6 bases). The CDR3 totals 14 residues. In germline, CDR1 is SEHNR, CDR2 FQNEAQ (reference sequence). Trimming removed 1 base from V and 4 bases from J, with 10 bases in between.

This clone was seen only once. The chain has TRBV5-6 and TRBJ1-6; 7 bases match TRBD1. Germline-derived CDR1 and CDR2 are SGHDT and YYEEEE. The CDR3 extends over 13 amino acids. The junction had 8 bases not matched to a gene; V was cut back by 3 bases and J by 14 bases. The CDR3 DNA reads TGTGCCAGCAGCTCCCTCGGACAGGCCACCCTCCACTTT. This codes for CASSSLGQATLHF.

The chain uses TRBV6-6 and TRBJ2-7, with TRBD1 identical over 7 bases. The CDR3 covers 15 residues. Per the germline V gene, CDR1 is MNHNY and CDR2 is SVGAGI (reference sequence). With V trimmed by 7 bases and J by 4 bases, 13 bases remained unmatched. The CDR3 here is CASNPQTGIIYEQYF. The CDR3 nucleotides read TGTGCCAGCAATCCCCAGACAGGGATAATTTACGAGCAGTACTTC.

The V and J genes are TRBV27 and TRBJ2-2; 9 bases are a match to TRBD1. The trim removed 5 bases at V and 5 bases at J, leaving 9 bases unmatched. The germline V gene has CDR1 MNHEY and CDR2 SMNVEV (reference sequence). CDR3 length: 16 residues. The CDR3 spells CASSRGTGLLTGELFF. CDR3 nucleotides: TGTGCCAGCAGTCGAGGGACAGGGTTGTTGACCGGGGAGCTGTTTTTT.

This clone was seen once. The rearrangement links TRBV30 to TRBJ1-6; D gene unclear. CDR1 and CDR2 from the germline V gene are GTSNPN and SVGIG (reference sequence). V was shortened by 0 bases and J by 7 bases, with 10 bases between the two germline ends. CDR3 length: 14 residues. The CDR3 nucleotides read TGTGCCTGGAGTGTTAGAGGGTTCAATTCACCCCTCCACTTT. It specifies CAWSVRGFNSPLHF.

The chain uses TRBV27 and TRBJ2-5; no reliable D call. V was shortened by 6 bases and J by 5 bases, with 10 bases between the two germline ends. Germline V gene data show CDR1 as MNHEY and CDR2 as SMNVEV (reference sequence). CDR3 size: 12 residues. The chain's CDR3 is CASSPIGETQYF. CDR3 bases: TGTGCCAGCAGCCCTATCGGGGAGACCCAGTACTTC.

This clone was detected only a few times. The DNA of the CDR3 is TGTGCCAGCAGTGAACAGGCCTATGGCTACACCTTC. It yields the protein CASSEQAYGYTF. The chain employs TRBV2 and TRBJ1-2; no clear D. This CDR3 has 12 amino acids. Looked up from germline, CDR1 is SNHLY and CDR2 is FYNNEI. Trimming removed 2 bases at V and 4 bases at J, with 5 bases between.

This chain connects TRBV30 to TRBJ1-1; D remains ambiguous. Germline-derived CDR1 and CDR2 are GTSNPN and SVGIG (reference sequence). The CDR3 sequence is 13 residues long. V lost 3 bases to trimming and J lost 4 bases, with 12 bases between them. This CDR3 is CAWRPELGTEAFF. The CDR3 nucleotides are TGTGCCTGGAGGCCCGAGCTAGGCACTGAAGCTTTCTTT.

The chain has TRBV19 and TRBJ2-5, with TRBD2 matching over 15 bases. Per germline, CDR1 LNHDA and CDR2 SQIVND (reference sequence). The trim removed 6 bases at V and 5 bases at J, leaving 4 bases unmatched. CDR3 length: 15 amino acids. The DNA for the CDR3 is TGTGCCAGTAGAGGGACTAGCGGGGGGCGGGAGACCCAGTACTTC. This encodes CASRGTSGGRETQYF.

The J gene is TRBJ1-2, the V gene TRBV4-2; D remains unclear. Germline V gene sequence: CDR1 LGHNA, CDR2 YNFKEQ. V gave up 1 base and J gave up 5 bases, with 8 bases separating them. The CDR3 spans 13 residues. CDR3 nucleotides: TGTGCCAGCAGCCAAGCGACGGATTATGGCTACACCTTC. Residues: CASSQATDYGYTF.

The chain uses TRBV25-1 and TRBJ1-1; unclear D gene. CDR1 MGHDK and CDR2 SYGVNS come from the germline V gene. V lost 6 bases and J lost 5, with 13 bases in between. The CDR3 length is 13 residues. The CDR3 loop reads CASRRWSGTEAFF. CDR3 coding DNA: TGTGCCAGCAGAAGGTGGAGTGGTACTGAAGCTTTCTTT. Based on the CDR3 plus reference TRBV25-1 and TRBJ1-1, the full variable domain is EADIYQTPRYLVIGTGKKITLECSQTMGHDKMYWYQQDPGMELHLIHYSYGVNSTEKGDLSSESTVSRIRTEHFPLTLESARPSHTSQYLCASRRWSGTEAFFGQGTRLTVV.